This T cell receptor (beta chain) derives from a study of identical twins. A template switching step contributed a universal primer site, while unique molecular identifiers were present in the cDNA. Via MiXCR, TCRdb re-called the 5' RACE reads, giving one row per CDR3 protein. The sample includes 450,000 or so distinct CDR3 sequences, 18% of them seen just once. CDR1 is MNHEY and CDR2 is SVGEGT in the germline V gene. CDR3 length: 15 amino acids. V lost 0 bases to trimming and J lost 1 base, with 9 bases between them. This clonotype was obtained from a man aged 50 to 60 in good health. The rearrangement joins TRBV6-2 or TRBV6-3 to TRBJ1-1; D is unclear. Sequencing used naive T cells sorted from blood. CDR3 protein: CASSYSLTPNTEAFF. The CDR3 nucleotides are TGTGCCAGCAGTTACTCCCTAACACCGAACACTGAAGCTTTCTTT.